This TCR beta chain stems from a study of chemoradiotherapy in HPV16-positive cancers. The study's findings and limits: Candidate HPV-specific clones and E7-related TCR motifs grew in tumor during treatment.

Clones were sequenced by immunoSEQ multiplex PCR, and TCRdb holds only the in-frame ones, with some missing. The repertoire holds 65,000 to 80,000 clones, with 88% as singletons. On this clone: Its antigen is as yet unknown.

The clonotype originates from a human donor with HPV-associated anogenital cancer. The material sequenced was blood, taken from a patient who underwent chemoradiotherapy.

CDR3 region: CASSQERTVSYGYTF. The DNA for the CDR3 is TGCGCCAGCAGCCAAGAAAGGACCGTGAGCTATGGCTACACCTTC. The chain combines TRBV4-1 with TRBJ1-2; D gene unclear. From germline, CDR1 is MGHRA and CDR2 YSYEKL. V lost 0 bases and J lost 4, with 12 bases in between. The CDR3 is 15 residues long.